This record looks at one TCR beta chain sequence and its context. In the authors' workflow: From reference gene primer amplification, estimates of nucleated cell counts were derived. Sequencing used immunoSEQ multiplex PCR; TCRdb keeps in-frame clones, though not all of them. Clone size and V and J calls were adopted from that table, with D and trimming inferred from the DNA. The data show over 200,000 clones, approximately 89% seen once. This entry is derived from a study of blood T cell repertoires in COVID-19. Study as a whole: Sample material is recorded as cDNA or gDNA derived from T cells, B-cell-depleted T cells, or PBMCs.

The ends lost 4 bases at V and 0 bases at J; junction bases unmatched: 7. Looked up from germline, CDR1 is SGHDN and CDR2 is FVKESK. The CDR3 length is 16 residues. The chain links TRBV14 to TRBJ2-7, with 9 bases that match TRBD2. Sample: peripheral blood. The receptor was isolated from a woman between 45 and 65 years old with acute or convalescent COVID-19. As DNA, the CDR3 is TGTGCCAGCAGCCGGATTAGCGGGAGCGGCTCCTACGAGCAGTACTTC. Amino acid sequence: CASSRISGSGSYEQYF. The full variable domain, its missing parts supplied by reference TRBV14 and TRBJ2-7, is EAGVTQFPSHSVIEKGQTVTLRCDPISGHDNLYWYRRVMGKEIKFLLHFVKESKQDESGMPNNRFLAERTGGTYSTLKVQPAELEDSGVYFCASSRISGSGSYEQYFGPGTRLTVT.